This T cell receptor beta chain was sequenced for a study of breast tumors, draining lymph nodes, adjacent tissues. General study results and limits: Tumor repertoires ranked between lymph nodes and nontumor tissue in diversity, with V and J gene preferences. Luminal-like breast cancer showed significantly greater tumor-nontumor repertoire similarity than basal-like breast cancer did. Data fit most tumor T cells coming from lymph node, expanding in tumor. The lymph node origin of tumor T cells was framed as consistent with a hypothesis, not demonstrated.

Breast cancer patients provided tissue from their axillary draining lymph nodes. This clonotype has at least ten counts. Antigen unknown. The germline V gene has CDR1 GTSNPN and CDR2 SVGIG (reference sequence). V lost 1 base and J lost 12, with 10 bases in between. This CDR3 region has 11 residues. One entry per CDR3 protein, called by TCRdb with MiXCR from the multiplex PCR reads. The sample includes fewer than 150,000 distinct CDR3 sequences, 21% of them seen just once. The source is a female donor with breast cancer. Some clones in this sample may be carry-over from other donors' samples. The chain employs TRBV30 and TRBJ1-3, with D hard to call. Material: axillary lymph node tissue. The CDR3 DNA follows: TGTGCCTGGAGTGGGGAAGTTCACATATATTTT. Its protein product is CAWSGEVHIYF.